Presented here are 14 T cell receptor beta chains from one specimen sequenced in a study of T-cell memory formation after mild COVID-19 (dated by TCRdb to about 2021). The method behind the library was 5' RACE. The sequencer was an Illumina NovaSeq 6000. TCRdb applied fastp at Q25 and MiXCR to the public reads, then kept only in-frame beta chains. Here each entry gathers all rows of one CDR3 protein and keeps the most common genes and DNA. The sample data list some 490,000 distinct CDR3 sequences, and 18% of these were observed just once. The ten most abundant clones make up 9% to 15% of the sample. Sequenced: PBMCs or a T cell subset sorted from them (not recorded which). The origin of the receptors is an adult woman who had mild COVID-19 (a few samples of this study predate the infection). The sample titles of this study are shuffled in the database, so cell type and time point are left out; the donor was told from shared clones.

The CDR3: CASRTSGRVHEQYF. The CDR3 nucleotides are TGTGCCAGTCGGACTAGCGGGAGGGTCCACGAGCAGTACTTC. This chain uses TRBV25-1 with TRBJ2-7; TRBD2 agrees at 15 bases. The V and J ends lost 9 bases and 5 bases, in that order; junction bases with no gene match: 5. The CDR3 has 14 residues. Germline CDR1 reads MGHDK; CDR2 reads SYGVNS.

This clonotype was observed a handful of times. The CDR3 loop reads CASSEEWNTEAFF. Written as DNA, the CDR3 is TGTGCCAGCAGTGAGGAGTGGAACACTGAAGCTTTCTTT. The V gene is TRBV2, the J gene TRBJ1-1; D is undetermined. This CDR3 comprises 13 residues. Trimming removed 3 bases from V and 1 base from J, with 6 bases in between. Germline CDR1 reads SNHLY; CDR2 reads FYNNEI.

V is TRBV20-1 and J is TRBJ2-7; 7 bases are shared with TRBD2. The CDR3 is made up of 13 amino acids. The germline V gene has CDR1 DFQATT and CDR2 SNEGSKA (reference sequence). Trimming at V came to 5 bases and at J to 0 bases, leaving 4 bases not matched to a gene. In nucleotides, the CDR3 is TGCAGTGCTCCACCTAGCGGCTCCTACGAGCAGTACTTC. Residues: CSAPPSGSYEQYF.

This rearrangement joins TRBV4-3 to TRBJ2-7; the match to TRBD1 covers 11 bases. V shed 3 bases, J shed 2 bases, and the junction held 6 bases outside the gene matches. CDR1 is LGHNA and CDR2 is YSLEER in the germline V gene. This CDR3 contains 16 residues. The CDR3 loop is CASSHSGQGATYEQYF. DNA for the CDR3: TGCGCCAGCAGCCACTCTGGACAGGGGGCAACCTACGAGCAGTACTTC.

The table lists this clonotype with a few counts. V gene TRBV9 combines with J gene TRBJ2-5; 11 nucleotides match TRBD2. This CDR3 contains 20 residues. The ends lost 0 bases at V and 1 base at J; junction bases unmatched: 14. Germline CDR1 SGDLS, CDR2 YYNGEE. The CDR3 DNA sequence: TGTGCCAGCAGCGTAGTAATAGCGGGAGGGCCTGCAATTCTCCAAGAGACCCAGTACTTC. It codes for CASSVVIAGGPAILQETQYF. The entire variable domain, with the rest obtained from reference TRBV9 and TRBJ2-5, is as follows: DSGVTQTPKHLITATGQRVTLRCSPRSGDLSVYWYQQSLDQGLQFLIQYYNGEERAKGNILERFSAQQFPDLHSELNLSSLELGDSALYFCASSVVIAGGPAILQETQYFGPGTRLLVL.

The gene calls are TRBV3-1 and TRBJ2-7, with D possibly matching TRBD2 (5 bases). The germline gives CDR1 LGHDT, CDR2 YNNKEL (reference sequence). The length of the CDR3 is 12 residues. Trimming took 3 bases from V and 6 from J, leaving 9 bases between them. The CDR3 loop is CASSQSEVEQYF. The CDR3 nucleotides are TGTGCCAGCAGCCAGTCGGAGGTCGAGCAGTACTTC.

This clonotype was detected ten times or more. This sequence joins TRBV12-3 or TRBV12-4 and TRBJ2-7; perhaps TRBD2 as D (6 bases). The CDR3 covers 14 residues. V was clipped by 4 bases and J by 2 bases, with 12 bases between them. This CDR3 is CASSSYSGTYEQYF. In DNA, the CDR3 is TGTGCCAGCAGTTCGTATAGCGGAACCTACGAGCAGTACTTC.

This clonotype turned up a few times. CDR3 residues: CAISGTASTFVGYTF. The CDR3, as DNA: TGTGCCATCAGTGGGACAGCCTCGACGTTCGTTGGCTACACCTTC. The J gene is TRBJ1-2, the V gene TRBV10-3, with a possible D match to TRBD1 (6 bases). CDR1 ENHRY and CDR2 SYGVKD come from the germline V gene. The CDR3 totals 15 residues. The V gene lost 4 bases and the J gene lost 7 bases, with 19 bases spanning the gap.

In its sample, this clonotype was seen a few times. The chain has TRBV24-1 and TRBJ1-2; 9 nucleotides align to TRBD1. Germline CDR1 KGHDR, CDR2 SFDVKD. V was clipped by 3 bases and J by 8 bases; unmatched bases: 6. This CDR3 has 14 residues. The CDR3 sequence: CATSDAGTGSGYTF. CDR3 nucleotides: TGTGCCACCAGTGATGCCGGGACAGGGAGCGGCTACACCTTC.

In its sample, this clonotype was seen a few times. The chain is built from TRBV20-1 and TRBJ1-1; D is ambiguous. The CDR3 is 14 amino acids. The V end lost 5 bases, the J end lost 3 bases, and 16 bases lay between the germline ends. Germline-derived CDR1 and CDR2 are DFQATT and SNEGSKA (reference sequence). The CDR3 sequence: CSAPEAGPHTEAFF. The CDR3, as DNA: TGCAGTGCTCCGGAGGCTGGGCCCCACACTGAAGCTTTCTTT.

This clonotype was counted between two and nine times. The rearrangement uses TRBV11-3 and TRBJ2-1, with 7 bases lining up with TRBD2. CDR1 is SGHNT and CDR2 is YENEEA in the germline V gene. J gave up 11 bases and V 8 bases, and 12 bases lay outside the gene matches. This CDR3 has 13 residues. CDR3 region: CASGLAGVLQQFF. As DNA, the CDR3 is TGTGCCAGCGGGTTGGCGGGAGTTCTTCAGCAGTTCTTC. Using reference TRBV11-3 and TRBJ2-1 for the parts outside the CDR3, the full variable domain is EAGVVQSPRYKIIEKKQPVAFWCNPISGHNTLYWYLQNLGQGPELLIRYENEEAVDDSQLPKDRFSAERLKGVDSTLKIQPAELGDSAVYLCASGLAGVLQQFFGPGTRLTVL.

The CDR3 coding sequence is TGCAGCGTTGAAATCCTAGCGGGAGATTCCTACAATGAGCAGTTCTTC. Protein: CSVEILAGDSYNEQFF. The chain has TRBV29-1 and TRBJ2-1; TRBD2 agrees at 10 bases. This CDR3 is 16 amino acids long. J lost 1 base, V lost 2 bases, and 5 bases had no gene match. Per germline, CDR1 SQVTM and CDR2 ANQGSEA.

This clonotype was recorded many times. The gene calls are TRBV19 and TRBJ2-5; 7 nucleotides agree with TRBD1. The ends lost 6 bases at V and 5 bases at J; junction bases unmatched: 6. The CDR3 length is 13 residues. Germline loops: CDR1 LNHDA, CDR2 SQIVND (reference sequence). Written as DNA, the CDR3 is TGTGCCAGTAGGACAGGGTCGATGGAGACCCAGTACTTC. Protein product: CASRTGSMETQYF.

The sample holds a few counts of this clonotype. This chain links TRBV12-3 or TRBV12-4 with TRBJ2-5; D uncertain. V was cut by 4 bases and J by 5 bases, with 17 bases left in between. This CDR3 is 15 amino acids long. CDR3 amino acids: CASSSPRWAAETQYF. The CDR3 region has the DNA TGTGCCAGCAGTTCCCCCCGGTGGGCAGCCGAGACCCAGTACTTC.